Listed below are T cell receptor beta chains from one sample, sequenced in a study of T cells in Graves' hyperthyroidism and ophthalmopathy. TCRdb re-called the multiplex PCR reads through MiXCR, storing one row per CDR3 protein. The sample comprises 550,000 to 600,000 distinct CDR3 sequences, over 15% of which are singletons, and about 20% rests with the top ten. Sequenced input: blood. All receptors derive from a woman in her late teens or twenties with Graves' hyperthyroidism. Each CDR3 is given with its conserved first and last residue. The D gene is left open where the match is weak. For some rows the clone size is stated as once, few or many, or as a class when expanded; others skip it.

>TRBJ2-3|few|TRBV28|TRBD1
TGTGCCAGCAGCATGGGGGACAGAAGGCAGTATTTT
CASSMGDRRQYF
>TRBJ1-4|.|TRBV11-2|.
TGTGCCAGCAGCGACCGGGGAGAGCAACGTGACAAACTGTTTTTT
CASSDRGEQRDKLFF
>TRBJ1-6|.|TRBV6-2/TRBV6-3|.
TGTGCCAGCAGTGCCGCCCTGGGACAAAATTCACCCCTCCACTTT
CASSAALGQNSPLHF
>TRBJ2-3|.|TRBV4-2|.
TGTGCCAGCAGCCAAGACCAGGCGGGGACCACAGATACGCAGTATTTT
CASSQDQAGTTDTQYF
>TRBJ2-7|few|TRBV10-3|TRBD1
TGTGCCATCAGTGTGACAGGGGCGCTCGACGAGCAGTACTTC
CAISVTGALDEQYF
>TRBJ2-5|.|TRBV9|TRBD2
TGTGCCAGCAGCGTAGGAGAACTAGCGGGAGGGCGGGGGACCCAGTACTTC
CASSVGELAGGRGTQYF
>TRBJ2-7|.|TRBV11-3|.
TGTGCCAGCAGCTTATCCTCAGGCAGTTCAACATACGAGCAGTACTTC
CASSLSSGSSTYEQYF
>TRBJ1-5|.|TRBV27|.
TGTGCCAGCAGTTTTCGGGCGATGAGCAATCAGCCCCAGCATTTT
CASSFRAMSNQPQHF
>TRBJ1-5|.|TRBV12-5|TRBD1
TGTGCTAGTGGTTTGGTCACTCGGACAGGGAGTGGCAATCAGCCCCAGCATTTT
CASGLVTRTGSGNQPQHF
>TRBJ2-2|many|TRBV20-1|.
TGCAGTGCTGAGAGTCGGGGGAGGATGATCTCCGGGGAGCTGTTTTTT
CSAESRGRMISGELFF
>TRBJ2-5|few|TRBV19|.
TGTGCCAGTAGTACACGAAGAACAGGGGAGACCCAGTACTTC
CASSTRRTGETQYF
>TRBJ2-7|few|TRBV7-9|.
TGTGCCAGCAGCCCTGGACCCCTCGAGCAGTACTTC
CASSPGPLEQYF
>TRBJ2-2|once|TRBV12-3/TRBV12-4|TRBD2
TGTGCCAGCACCGGGACTAGCGGGGGGGTCGGGGAGTTGTTTTTT
CASTGTSGGVGELFF
>TRBJ2-1|.|TRBV7-2|.
TGTGCCAGCAGCTTAGCTAGCCATGCGGGCTACAATGAGCAGTTCTTC
CASSLASHAGYNEQFF
>TRBJ2-7|many|TRBV28|TRBD2
TGTGCCAGCAGTTTTTTCGGGATCGGGAGGGCCTTCGAGCAGTACTTC
CASSFFGIGRAFEQYF
>TRBJ2-3|.|TRBV19|.
TGTGCCAGTAGTATTTGGTCGGGAGCCCCAGATACGCAGTATTTT
CASSIWSGAPDTQYF
>TRBJ1-6|.|TRBV27|.
TGTGCCAGCAGTTTAGATGGTCCTCGGACACCCCTCCACTTT
CASSLDGPRTPLHF
>TRBJ1-4|few|TRBV6-1|TRBD1
TGTGCCAGCAGAGACAGGGTCGGGGAAAAACTGTTTTTT
CASRDRVGEKLFF
>TRBJ1-1|many|TRBV15|TRBD1
TGTGCCACCAGCAAAAGACAGGGATTCGCTGAAGCTTTCTTT
CATSKRQGFAEAFF
>TRBJ2-1|.|TRBV19|.
TGTGCCAGTAGTATACGCCCCGACAGAAGATCCTACAATGAGCAGTTCTTC
CASSIRPDRRSYNEQFF
>TRBJ1-5|many|TRBV7-9|.
TGTGCCAGCAGCTTAGATGGGGTCAGTCAGCCCCAGCATTTT
CASSLDGVSQPQHF
>TRBJ1-1|many|TRBV20-1|TRBD1
TGCAGTGTCACAGGGGCGAACACTGAAGCTTTCTTT
CSVTGANTEAFF
>TRBJ2-1|.|TRBV12-3/TRBV12-4|TRBD2
TGTGCCAGCAGTCTAATCGGGACTAGCGGGGCGACTAAATACAATGAGCAGTTCTTC
CASSLIGTSGATKYNEQFF
>TRBJ2-1|many|TRBV20-1|TRBD2
TGCAGTGCTAGCGGGGGGTCCTTTAACAATGAGCAGTTCTTC
CSASGGSFNNEQFF
>TRBJ2-7|.|TRBV7-2|TRBD1
TGTGCCAGCAGCGAACAGACAGGGGCCTACTACGAGCGGTACTTC
CASSEQTGAYYERYF
>TRBJ1-1|many|TRBV6-1|.
TGTGCCAGCGATCAATGGGTGGAGACATCTGAAGCTTTCTTT
CASDQWVETSEAFF
>TRBJ2-3|many|TRBV20-1|.
TGCAGTGCTAGAGATCGGCTCTTAACAGATACGCAGTATTTT
CSARDRLLTDTQYF
>TRBJ2-7|few|TRBV20-1|.
TGCAGTGCTCGGGGGCCCGGCGAGCAGTACTTC
CSARGPGEQYF
>TRBJ2-7|.|TRBV20-1|TRBD1
TGCAGTGCTAGGGAACAGGGGGCAGGGAAGCAGTACTTC
CSAREQGAGKQYF
>TRBJ2-3|many|TRBV11-2|.
TGTGCCAGCAGCTTAACGGCAGCGGGTACGCAGTATTTT
CASSLTAAGTQYF
>TRBJ2-2|many|TRBV3-1|.
TGTGCCAGCAGCCAAGGAACCGGGGAGCTGTTTTTT
CASSQGTGELFF
>TRBJ1-1|.|TRBV20-1|.
TGCAGTGCCGTTAGGGACGGGGGGAGGAACACTGAAGCTTTCTTT
CSAVRDGGRNTEAFF
>TRBJ1-5|many|TRBV12-3/TRBV12-4|.
TGTGCCAGCAGTCCGAACGATCAGCCCCAGCATTTT
CASSPNDQPQHF
>TRBJ2-3|.|TRBV18|TRBD2
TGTGCCAGCTCACTAAGAGGGAAATCGGGACTAGCAAGTGGCACAGATACGCAGTATTTT
CASSLRGKSGLASGTDTQYF
>TRBJ1-4|few|TRBV10-1|TRBD1
TGCGCCAGCAGTGAGCCTTTCAGGGGGCCTGGGGAAAAACTGTTTTTT
CASSEPFRGPGEKLFF
>TRBJ1-1|many|TRBV7-9|.
TGTGCCAGCAGCTTAGGGACGGTCATGAACACTGAAGCTTTCTTT
CASSLGTVMNTEAFF
>TRBJ2-3|many|TRBV7-2|TRBD2
TGTGCCAGCAGCTTCCCCGGTCGGCGGGAGGGCCTCACAGATACGCAGTATTTT
CASSFPGRREGLTDTQYF
>TRBJ2-1|many|TRBV7-9|TRBD2
TGTGCCAGCAGCTTATCCGGGAGGGTAAACAATGAGCAGTTCTTC
CASSLSGRVNNEQFF
>TRBJ1-4|few|TRBV12-3/TRBV12-4|.
TGTGCCAGCAGCCTAGGGACACCTTTTAAAAAACTGTTTTTT
CASSLGTPFKKLFF
>TRBJ2-7|many|TRBV20-1|.
TGCAGTGCTAGAAGGGTGGGGGCTCTAACAGGCGAGCAGTACTTC
CSARRVGALTGEQYF
>TRBJ1-3|many|TRBV20-1|.
TGCAGTGCTAGGGACCCAGGGGGAAACACCATATATTTT
CSARDPGGNTIYF
>TRBJ2-3|many|TRBV4-1|TRBD2
TGCGCCAGCAGCCAATTTGAGATGGGGACTAGCGGCACAGATACGCAGTATTTT
CASSQFEMGTSGTDTQYF
>TRBJ1-3|few|TRBV11-2|.
TGTGCCAGCAGCTTAGAGGGGCCCTCTGGAAACACCGTATATTTT
CASSLEGPSGNTVYF
>TRBJ2-1|few|TRBV7-9|TRBD1
TGTGCCAGCAGCTTAGGACAGGGGCAGTTCTTC
CASSLGQGQFF
>TRBJ2-3|many|TRBV29-1|.
TGCAGCGGAGACCCAGGCACAGATACGCAGTATTTT
CSGDPGTDTQYF
>TRBJ1-2|.|TRBV5-1|.
TGCGCCAGCAGCTTGGGCCACGCAATCTATGGCTACACCTTC
CASSLGHAIYGYTF
>TRBJ2-3|many|TRBV20-1|TRBD2
TGCAGTGCAATAGCGGGCTTGGGCACAGATACGCAGTATTTT
CSAIAGLGTDTQYF
>TRBJ1-3|once|TRBV28|TRBD1
TGTGCCAGCAGTTTACTAATTCCCGGGACAGGGGGCCTCTCTGGAAACACCATATATTTT
CASSLLIPGTGGLSGNTIYF
>TRBJ2-7|many|TRBV11-3|.
TGTGCCAGCAGCTTAGCGGCTAGATCTTCCTACGAGCAGTACTTC
CASSLAARSSYEQYF
>TRBJ2-7|many|TRBV11-2|.
TGTGCCAGCAGTATGGTACCCTACGAGCAGTACTTC
CASSMVPYEQYF
>TRBJ1-5|few|TRBV6-2/TRBV6-3|.
TGTGCCAGCAGAGATATAGTTATGGCCCAGCATTTT
CASRDIVMAQHF
>TRBJ1-2|many|TRBV18|.
TGTGCCAGCTCACCTGCCCATCCTGGGGGCTACACCTTC
CASSPAHPGGYTF
>TRBJ2-7|few|TRBV11-2|.
TGTGCCAGCAGCTTAAGTAGATTAGGGGCCTACGAGCAGTACTTC
CASSLSRLGAYEQYF
>TRBJ2-7|many|TRBV6-1|TRBD1
TGTGCCAGACACTACAGGGGAACCTACGAGCAGTACTTC
CARHYRGTYEQYF
>TRBJ2-7|many|TRBV7-2|.
TGTGCCAGCAGCTTAGTAAGGGGAGGAGCCTACGAGCAGTACTTC
CASSLVRGGAYEQYF
>TRBJ1-3|few|TRBV10-3|.
TGTGCCATCACGCAGAGGTTGGGCTCTGGAAACACCATATATTTT
CAITQRLGSGNTIYF
>TRBJ1-2|few|TRBV20-1|TRBD1
TGCAGTGCTAGAGAGATAGTGGGACAGGGATCATGGAACTGTGGCTACACCTTC
CSAREIVGQGSWNCGYTF
>TRBJ1-2|.|TRBV5-1|.
TGCGCCAGCCCCGGGACAAAGGGCCCCTCGGGGGGCTACACCTTC
CASPGTKGPSGGYTF
>TRBJ1-5|few|TRBV30|.
TGTGCCTGGAGTGTAGGGACACTGAATCAGCCCCAGCATTTT
CAWSVGTLNQPQHF
>TRBJ1-5|many|TRBV5-1|.
TGCGCCAGCAGCTTGGACGGCAAATCCCATCAGCCCCAGCATTTT
CASSLDGKSHQPQHF